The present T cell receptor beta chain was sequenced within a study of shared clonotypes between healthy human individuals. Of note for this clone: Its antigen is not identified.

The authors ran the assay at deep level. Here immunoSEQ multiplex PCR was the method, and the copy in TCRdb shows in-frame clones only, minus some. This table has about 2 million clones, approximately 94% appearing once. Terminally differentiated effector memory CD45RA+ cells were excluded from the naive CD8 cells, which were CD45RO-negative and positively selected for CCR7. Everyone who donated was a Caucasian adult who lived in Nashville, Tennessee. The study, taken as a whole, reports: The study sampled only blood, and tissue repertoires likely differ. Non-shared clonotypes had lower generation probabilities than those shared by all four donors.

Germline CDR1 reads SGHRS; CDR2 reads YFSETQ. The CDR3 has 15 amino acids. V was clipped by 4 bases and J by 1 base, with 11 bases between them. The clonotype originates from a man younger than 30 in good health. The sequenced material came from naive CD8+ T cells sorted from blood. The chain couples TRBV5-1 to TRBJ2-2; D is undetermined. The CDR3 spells CASSPIWENTGELFF. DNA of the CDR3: TGCGCCAGCAGCCCGATTTGGGAGAACACCGGGGAGCTGTTTTTT.